The rows below give T cell receptor beta chains drawn from one sample of a study of OX40 agonist ivuxolimab in advanced cancers. Assay: immunoSEQ multiplex PCR; the TCRdb copy retains only in-frame clones and omits some. This table has roughly 9,900 clones, around 84% appearing once. The source material was CD4+ or CD8+ T cells sorted from blood, sampled in a trial of the OX40 agonist ivuxolimab. Receptors originate from an adult with an advanced solid tumor such as melanoma, head and neck, liver or kidney cancer. The CDR3 runs from the conserved cysteine through the conserved F or W. D genes are given only for firm matches. A row's size may be missing; if present it is once, few, many or a size class.

abundance: .; d_gene: .; j_gene: TRBJ1-2; v_gene: TRBV4-1; CDR3nt: TGCGCCAGCAGCCAAGACAGGGGCGTAACTTTTGGCTACACCTTC; CDR3aa: CASSQDRGVTFGYTF
abundance: .; d_gene: .; j_gene: TRBJ2-6; v_gene: TRBV2; CDR3nt: TGTGCCAGCAGCTGGGGTCGGGCCTCCGGGGCCAACGTCCTGACTTTC; CDR3aa: CASSWGRASGANVLTF
abundance: medium-sized; d_gene: .; j_gene: TRBJ1-1; v_gene: TRBV18; CDR3nt: TGTGCCAGCTCAGGAAAGGGGGGGCGCTACACTGAAGCTTTCTTT; CDR3aa: CASSGKGGRYTEAFF
abundance: .; d_gene: .; j_gene: TRBJ2-7; v_gene: TRBV27; CDR3nt: TGTGCCAGCAGCCCACCGACAGCTCTCTACGAGCAGTACTTC; CDR3aa: CASSPPTALYEQYF
abundance: .; d_gene: .; j_gene: TRBJ2-1; v_gene: TRBV6-1; CDR3nt: TGTGCCAGCAGGCACAGGGACATTGGACACAATGAGCAGTTCTTC; CDR3aa: CASRHRDIGHNEQFF
abundance: .; d_gene: .; j_gene: TRBJ1-1; v_gene: TRBV29-1; CDR3nt: TGCAGCGTTGCCGGGACACTGAACCTTTTTTCCATGAACACTGAAGCTTTCTTT; CDR3aa: CSVAGTLNLFSMNTEAFF
abundance: .; d_gene: .; j_gene: TRBJ2-3; v_gene: TRBV9; CDR3nt: TGTGCCAGCAGCGCCCCGGGGGCGCAGTATTTT; CDR3aa: CASSAPGAQYF
abundance: .; d_gene: TRBD2; j_gene: TRBJ2-5; v_gene: TRBV4-1; CDR3nt: TGCGCCAGCAGCCTCGCTGATAAGCGGGAGTTGGGAGAGACCCAGTACTTC; CDR3aa: CASSLADKRELGETQYF
abundance: .; d_gene: .; j_gene: TRBJ1-5; v_gene: TRBV27; CDR3nt: TGTGCCAGCAGAACTTCCCGGGGCCAGCCCCAGCATTTT; CDR3aa: CASRTSRGQPQHF
abundance: .; d_gene: .; j_gene: TRBJ2-7; v_gene: TRBV5-5; CDR3nt: TGTGCCAGCAGCCATTGGACGGGGACTTACGAGCAGTACTTC; CDR3aa: CASSHWTGTYEQYF
abundance: .; d_gene: .; j_gene: TRBJ2-7; v_gene: TRBV13; CDR3nt: TGTGCCAGCTCGTGGCAGGGGACCTACGAGCAGTACTTC; CDR3aa: CASSWQGTYEQYF
abundance: .; d_gene: TRBD1; j_gene: TRBJ2-1; v_gene: TRBV9; CDR3nt: TGTGCCAGCAGCGCCCTGACAGGGATGGATGAGCAGTTCTTC; CDR3aa: CASSALTGMDEQFF
abundance: few; d_gene: .; j_gene: TRBJ1-4; v_gene: TRBV28; CDR3nt: TGTGCCAGCATCCCTCTAGGGGGGGAAAATGAAAAACTGTTTTTT; CDR3aa: CASIPLGGENEKLFF
abundance: .; d_gene: .; j_gene: TRBJ2-1; v_gene: TRBV28; CDR3nt: TGTGCCAGCGCGTGGCCGGAATCCTACAATGAGCAGTTCTTC; CDR3aa: CASAWPESYNEQFF
abundance: .; d_gene: .; j_gene: TRBJ1-4; v_gene: TRBV7-9; CDR3nt: TGTGCCAGCAGCCGGACCGCCAGAGTTTCCGAAAAACTGTTTTTT; CDR3aa: CASSRTARVSEKLFF
abundance: once; d_gene: .; j_gene: TRBJ2-3; v_gene: TRBV20-1; CDR3nt: TGCAGTGCTTATTGGGGCGATACGCAGTATTTT; CDR3aa: CSAYWGDTQYF
abundance: .; d_gene: TRBD2; j_gene: TRBJ2-1; v_gene: TRBV7-9; CDR3nt: TGTGCCAGCAGCTCTACTAGCGCTAGCTCCTACAATGAGCAGTTCTTC; CDR3aa: CASSSTSASSYNEQFF
abundance: medium-sized; d_gene: .; j_gene: TRBJ1-2; v_gene: TRBV30; CDR3nt: TGTGCCTGGAGTGCAGGCCGGGCCGCGGACTATGGCTACACCTTC; CDR3aa: CAWSAGRAADYGYTF
abundance: .; d_gene: .; j_gene: TRBJ2-7; v_gene: TRBV4-3; CDR3nt: TGCGCCAGCAGCCAAGGCTCCTGGGGCGACGAGCAGTACTTC; CDR3aa: CASSQGSWGDEQYF
abundance: few; d_gene: .; j_gene: TRBJ1-5; v_gene: TRBV2; CDR3nt: TGTGCCAGCGGACCCCCGGGAAATCAGCCCCAGCATTTT; CDR3aa: CASGPPGNQPQHF
abundance: .; d_gene: TRBD2; j_gene: TRBJ2-1; v_gene: TRBV5-1; CDR3nt: TGCGCCAGCAGCGCTAGCGGGGGTTCCTACAATGAGCAGTTCTTC; CDR3aa: CASSASGGSYNEQFF
abundance: .; d_gene: TRBD2; j_gene: TRBJ2-7; v_gene: TRBV27; CDR3nt: TGTGCCAGCAGTCCCAATATAGGAGCGGGAGGCCCCTACGAGCAGTACTTC; CDR3aa: CASSPNIGAGGPYEQYF
abundance: few; d_gene: TRBD1; j_gene: TRBJ1-1; v_gene: TRBV29-1; CDR3nt: TGCAGCGTTGGCCCTGGACAGGCGCTGATGAACACTGAAGCTTTCTTT; CDR3aa: CSVGPGQALMNTEAFF
abundance: .; d_gene: TRBD2; j_gene: TRBJ2-1; v_gene: TRBV7-2; CDR3nt: TGTGCCAGCAGCTTTAGCCCCACTAGCGGGCACTCCACCTACAATGAGCAGTTCTTC; CDR3aa: CASSFSPTSGHSTYNEQFF
abundance: .; d_gene: TRBD1; j_gene: TRBJ2-1; v_gene: TRBV27; CDR3nt: TGTGCCAGCAGTTTCAGACAGGGTGGGAATGAGCAGTTCTTC; CDR3aa: CASSFRQGGNEQFF
abundance: .; d_gene: .; j_gene: TRBJ2-1; v_gene: TRBV30; CDR3nt: TGTGCCTGGACCTGGGGCGCAAGCTCCTACAATGAGCAGTTCTTC; CDR3aa: CAWTWGASSYNEQFF
abundance: .; d_gene: .; j_gene: TRBJ1-1; v_gene: TRBV4-2; CDR3nt: TGTGCCAGCAGCCAGGGATTAGACACTGAAGCTTTCTTT; CDR3aa: CASSQGLDTEAFF
abundance: .; d_gene: .; j_gene: TRBJ2-5; v_gene: TRBV4-1; CDR3nt: TGCGCCAGCAGCCCCCTGGCCCAAGAGACCCAGTACTTC; CDR3aa: CASSPLAQETQYF
abundance: .; d_gene: .; j_gene: TRBJ2-7; v_gene: TRBV7-2; CDR3nt: TGTGCCAGCAGCTTAGCGGAGGTTACCTACGAGCAGTACTTC; CDR3aa: CASSLAEVTYEQYF
abundance: .; d_gene: .; j_gene: TRBJ2-1; v_gene: TRBV11-1; CDR3nt: TGTGCCAGCAGCTTAGTACTTAATGAGCAGTTCTTC; CDR3aa: CASSLVLNEQFF
abundance: .; d_gene: .; j_gene: TRBJ2-5; v_gene: TRBV5-1; CDR3nt: TGCGCCAGCAGCCTTAGGCAAGAGACCCAGTACTTC; CDR3aa: CASSLRQETQYF
abundance: .; d_gene: .; j_gene: TRBJ2-1; v_gene: TRBV9; CDR3nt: TGTGCCAGCAGCTTCCTTACAGGGAATAGCAACAATGAGCAGTTCTTC; CDR3aa: CASSFLTGNSNNEQFF
abundance: few; d_gene: TRBD1; j_gene: TRBJ1-5; v_gene: TRBV29-1; CDR3nt: TGCAGCGTTGTACTGGACAGGGAAGTCACGCAGCCCCAGCATTTT; CDR3aa: CSVVLDREVTQPQHF
abundance: .; d_gene: .; j_gene: TRBJ2-1; v_gene: TRBV11-3; CDR3nt: TGTGCCAGCAGCAAGTCCGTGAGCTACAATGAGCAGTTCTTC; CDR3aa: CASSKSVSYNEQFF
abundance: .; d_gene: .; j_gene: TRBJ2-7; v_gene: TRBV15; CDR3nt: TGTGCCACCAGCGCGTCGGGGACGGTCTACGAGCAGTACTTC; CDR3aa: CATSASGTVYEQYF
abundance: .; d_gene: .; j_gene: TRBJ2-3; v_gene: TRBV18; CDR3nt: TGTGCCAGCTCACCGGCGGGCAGCACAGATACGCAGTATTTT; CDR3aa: CASSPAGSTDTQYF
abundance: .; d_gene: .; j_gene: TRBJ1-1; v_gene: TRBV7-2; CDR3nt: TGTGCCAGCACCTATACAGGGATCAGTGAAGCTTTCTTT; CDR3aa: CASTYTGISEAFF
abundance: .; d_gene: TRBD1; j_gene: TRBJ2-7; v_gene: TRBV30; CDR3nt: TGTGCCTGGAGTTCCCGGGACAGGGGACTAACCTACGAGCAGTACTTC; CDR3aa: CAWSSRDRGLTYEQYF
abundance: .; d_gene: .; j_gene: TRBJ2-7; v_gene: TRBV2; CDR3nt: TGTGCCAGCAGGAAAGGGAACTCCTACGAGCAGTACTTC; CDR3aa: CASRKGNSYEQYF
abundance: .; d_gene: TRBD2; j_gene: TRBJ2-2; v_gene: TRBV18; CDR3nt: TGTGCCAGCTCACGGACGGCGACTAGCGGGGCGAACACCGGGGAGCTGTTTTTT; CDR3aa: CASSRTATSGANTGELFF
abundance: few; d_gene: .; j_gene: TRBJ1-2; v_gene: TRBV29-1; CDR3nt: TGCAGCGTTGAAGTCGGACGGATCCCTAACTATGGCTACACCTTC; CDR3aa: CSVEVGRIPNYGYTF